The 19 T cell receptor beta chains in this list originate from one sample, sequenced in a study of early T cells in non-severe SARS-CoV-2 infection. Each CDR3 protein gets one entry after TCRdb re-called the 5' RACE reads with MiXCR. The sample has over 50,000 distinct CDR3 sequences, 15% seen once. Sequencing was performed on whole blood, taken at baseline. The receptors derive from an adult who was a healthcare worker with PCR-confirmed SARS-CoV-2 infection or an uninfected control (not recorded which).

This rearrangement joins TRBV29-1 to TRBJ1-4; D might be TRBD1 (5 bases). The germline V gene encodes CDR1 SQVTM and CDR2 ANQGSEA. The CDR3 runs to 13 residues. V was clipped by 5 bases and J by 8 bases, with 15 bases between them. The CDR3 protein is CSVSGTSLEKLFF. The CDR3 nucleotides read TGCAGCGTTTCCGGGACTTCGTTGGAAAAACTGTTTTTT.

The chain uses TRBV5-1 and TRBJ2-2; the D is unclear. The V end lost 5 bases, the J end lost 3 bases, and 2 bases lay between the germline ends. This CDR3 spans 11 amino acids. Germline V gene lookup returns CDR1 SGHRS and CDR2 YFSETQ. This chain's CDR3 is CASRYTGELFF. CDR3 DNA sequence: TGCGCCAGCAGGTACACCGGGGAGCTGTTTTTT.

V gene TRBV7-3 combines with J gene TRBJ1-1; 10 bases agree with TRBD1. Germline values: CDR1 SGHTA, CDR2 FQGTGA. CDR3 length equals 13 residues. Unmatched junction bases numbered 7, after V lost 5 bases and J lost 10 bases. The CDR3 DNA reads TGTGCCAGCAGCGGCGGGACAGGGGAACGAGCTTTCTTT. Residues: CASSGGTGERAFF.

The chain employs TRBV3-1 and TRBJ2-7; 11 nucleotides line up with TRBD2. The CDR3 totals 13 residues. V trimming: 4 bases; J trimming: 7 bases; junction bases outside the gene matches: 3. Germline lookup yields CDR1 LGHDT and CDR2 YNNKEL (reference sequence). CDR3 sequence (DNA): TGTGCCAGCAGCCCCCGACTAGCGGGGGAGCAGTACTTC. Translation: CASSPRLAGEQYF.

Only a few counts were recorded for this clonotype. The chain combines TRBV28 with TRBJ2-5; D may be TRBD1 (6 bases). Deletions cut 6 bases from V and 10 bases from J, with 21 bases between. CDR1 and CDR2 (germline): MDHEN, SYDVKM. CDR3 size: 14 residues. Here the CDR3 reads CASRAGTGTFVQYF. The CDR3 nucleotides read TGTGCCAGCAGGGCCGGCACAGGGACGTTCGTCCAGTACTTC.

A few counts support this clonotype. The V gene is TRBV5-1, the J gene TRBJ2-5; D may be TRBD2 (5 bases). The V gene lost 7 bases and the J gene lost 5 bases, with 15 bases spanning the gap. The CDR3 extends over 13 amino acids. Germline CDR1 SGHRS, CDR2 YFSETQ. CDR3: CASRRGRGETQYF. The DNA for the CDR3 is TGCGCCAGCCGGCGAGGCCGAGGGGAGACCCAGTACTTC. Full variable domain (missing parts from reference TRBV5-1 and TRBJ2-5): KAGVTQTPRYLIKTRGQQVTLSCSPISGHRSVSWYQQTPGQGLQFLFEYFSETQRNKGNFPGRFSGRQFSNSRSEMNVSTLELGDSALYLCASRRGRGETQYFGPGTRLLVL.

Judged by abundance, this clonotype is medium-sized. The chain joins TRBV24-1 to TRBJ1-5; D is uncertain. The CDR3 loop spans 14 amino acids. Germline V gene data show CDR1 as KGHDR and CDR2 as SFDVKD. The germline V and J ends were trimmed by 7 bases and 3 bases, with 12 bases remaining between them. The CDR3 is CATSRLLYNQPQHF. The CDR3 DNA follows: TGTGCCACCAGCCGACTTTTATACAATCAGCCCCAGCATTTT.

This clonotype has just one count. The J gene is TRBJ1-4, the V gene TRBV7-9; D remains unclear. The CDR3 covers 13 residues. Looked up from germline, CDR1 is SEHNR and CDR2 is FQNEAQ (reference sequence). Trimming took off 10 bases at V and 5 bases at J, with 14 bases between the two ends. The CDR3 reads CATFREGNEKLFF. The CDR3 DNA reads TGTGCCACATTCCGGGAGGGAAATGAAAAACTGTTTTTT. Full variable domain (remainder filled in from reference TRBV7-9 and TRBJ1-4): DTGVSQNPRHKITKRGQNVTFRCDPISEHNRLYWYRQTLGQGPEFLTYFQNEAQLEKSRLLSDRFSAERPKGSFSTLEIQRTEQGDSAMYLCATFREGNEKLFFGSGTQLSVL.

This clonotype turned up a few times. CDR3 amino acids: CASSKDPQTQYF. Written as DNA, the CDR3 is TGTGCCAGCAGTAAGGACCCCCAGACCCAGTACTTC. The chain is built from TRBV28 and TRBJ2-5; D call uncertain. This CDR3 is built from 12 residues. Germline-derived CDR1 and CDR2 are MDHEN and SYDVKM. Trimming left V 5 bases short and J 6 bases short, with 10 bases between. Combining the CDR3 with reference TRBV28 and TRBJ2-5 gives the whole variable domain DVKVTQSSRYLVKRTGEKVFLECVQDMDHENMFWYRQDPGLGLRLIYFSYDVKMKEKGDIPEGYSVSREKKERFSLILESASTNQTSMYLCASSKDPQTQYFGPGTRLLVL.

The DNA of the CDR3 is TGTGCCAGCAGCGTTCAAGGGGGCGGGAATCAGCCCCAGCATTTT. Its translation: CASSVQGGGNQPQHF. The chain combines TRBV7-9 with TRBJ1-5, with 7 nucleotides matching TRBD1. CDR3 length: 15 amino acids. Trimming at V came to 5 bases and at J to 4 bases, leaving 8 bases not matched to a gene. Germline V CDR1 and CDR2: SEHNR, FQNEAQ (reference sequence).

The rearrangement links TRBV5-6 to TRBJ2-1; TRBD2 matches 8 bases. V was pared by 4 bases and J by 4 bases, with 10 bases of the junction left unmatched. Looked up from germline, CDR1 is SGHDT and CDR2 is YYEEEE. The CDR3 loop spans 16 amino acids. The CDR3: CASSRPAASGYNEQFF. CDR3 DNA sequence: TGTGCCAGCAGCCGCCCGGCGGCTAGCGGGTACAATGAGCAGTTCTTC.

The chain uses TRBV5-1 and TRBJ2-7, with 11 bases lining up with TRBD1. This CDR3 spans 15 amino acids. Trimming cost V 0 bases and J 9 bases; bases outside gene matches: 8. Germline lookup yields CDR1 SGHRS and CDR2 YFSETQ. The CDR3 here is CASSLALDRGLVQYF. The CDR3 DNA is TGCGCCAGCAGCTTGGCCTTGGACAGGGGGCTGGTGCAGTACTTC.

The sample holds many counts of this clonotype. The chain combines TRBV7-8 with TRBJ2-6, with D uncertain. Trimming shortened V by 5 bases and J by 0 bases, and 8 bases separated the two germline ends. The V gene's germline CDR1 is SGHVS and CDR2 FQNEAQ. The CDR3 sequence is 15 residues long. CDR3: CASSLGYSGANVLTF. The CDR3 DNA reads as TGTGCCAGCAGCCTTGGGTACTCTGGGGCCAACGTCCTGACTTTC.

The sample holds many counts of this clonotype. V is TRBV3-1 and J is TRBJ1-1, with D maybe TRBD1 (5 bases). This CDR3 region has 14 residues. V lost 4 bases and J 1 base, leaving 10 bases between the germline ends. Germline-derived CDR1 and CDR2 are LGHDT and YNNKEL (reference sequence). CDR3 protein: CASSLGTANTEAFF. CDR3 DNA: TGTGCCAGCAGCCTCGGGACGGCGAACACTGAAGCTTTCTTT.

This clonotype was seen a handful of times. The chain carries TRBV11-2 and TRBJ1-1, with a weak D call TRBD1 (5 bases). The ends were cut back, 5 bases at V and 1 base at J, with 14 bases in the middle. Germline loops: CDR1 SGHAT, CDR2 FQNNGV. This CDR3 has 15 residues. The CDR3: CASSPWGTRNTEAFF. The CDR3 DNA is TGTGCCAGCAGCCCCTGGGGCACCCGGAACACTGAAGCTTTCTTT.

This clonotype was seen a handful of times. V gene TRBV19 combines with J gene TRBJ2-5, with D unclear. The length of the CDR3 is 17 residues. Trimming cost V 3 bases and J 2 bases, with 19 bases left between them. Per the germline V gene, CDR1 is LNHDA and CDR2 is SQIVND (reference sequence). CDR3 bases: TGTGCCAGTAGTATGGTCTCGGCAGAATTCTGGCAAGAGACCCAGTACTTC. It translates to CASSMVSAEFWQETQYF. The entire variable domain, with the rest obtained from reference TRBV19 and TRBJ2-5, is as follows: DGGITQSPKYLFRKEGQNVTLSCEQNLNHDAMYWYRQDPGQGLRLIYYSQIVNDFQKGDIAEGYSVSREKKESFPLTVTSAQKNPTAFYLCASSMVSAEFWQETQYFGPGTRLLVL.

The chain joins TRBV4-1 to TRBJ2-4; 10 bases match TRBD2. The CDR3 length is 14 residues. V lost 4 bases, J lost 10 bases, and 7 bases stayed unmatched. In germline, CDR1 is MGHRA, CDR2 YSYEKL. The chain's CDR3 is CASSLGLAARIQYF. The DNA for the CDR3 is TGCGCCAGCAGCCTCGGACTAGCGGCCCGGATTCAGTACTTC.

The table lists this clonotype with a few counts. For the CDR3, the DNA is TGTGCCAGCAGTTTAAGTTATCAGCCCCAGCATTTT. Its translation is CASSLSYQPQHF. The chain uses TRBV12-3 or TRBV12-4 and TRBJ1-5; D gene uncertain. There are 12 residues in the CDR3. The germline V and J ends were trimmed by 2 bases and 5 bases, with 4 bases remaining between them.

The genes are TRBV7-9 and TRBJ2-3; D is ambiguous. The ends were cut back, 0 bases at V and 6 bases at J, with 4 bases in the middle. This CDR3 is built from 12 residues. The germline CDR1 and CDR2 sequences are SEHNR and FQNEAQ (reference sequence). CDR3 amino acids: CASSLAPDTQYF. The CDR3 DNA reads TGTGCCAGCAGCTTAGCTCCTGATACGCAGTATTTT.